Sequencing of this TCR beta chain was carried out in a study of shared clonotypes between healthy human individuals. Whole-study findings and limits: Sequencing depth was predicted to influence how clonotypes are shared among donors.

Turning to this clone: Antigen specificity is unknown.

Germline V CDR1 and CDR2: LNHDA, SQIVND (reference sequence). V lost 1 base, J lost 0 bases, and 7 bases lay in between. The CDR3 has 14 residues. The genomic DNA of each subset was split evenly across several immunoSEQ plates. TCRdb keeps only in-frame clones here, not all; method: immunoSEQ multiplex PCR. The data contain around 450,000 clones, roughly three quarters of them singletons. This chain uses TRBV19 with TRBJ2-7; D is undetermined. The source of this sequence is a woman aged 40 to 50 in good health. Some clones in this sample may be carry-over from other donors' samples. Sequencing used PBMCs. For the CDR3, the DNA is TGTGCCAGTAGTATAGGCGGAGCCTCCTACGAGCAGTACTTC. It encodes CASSIGGASYEQYF.